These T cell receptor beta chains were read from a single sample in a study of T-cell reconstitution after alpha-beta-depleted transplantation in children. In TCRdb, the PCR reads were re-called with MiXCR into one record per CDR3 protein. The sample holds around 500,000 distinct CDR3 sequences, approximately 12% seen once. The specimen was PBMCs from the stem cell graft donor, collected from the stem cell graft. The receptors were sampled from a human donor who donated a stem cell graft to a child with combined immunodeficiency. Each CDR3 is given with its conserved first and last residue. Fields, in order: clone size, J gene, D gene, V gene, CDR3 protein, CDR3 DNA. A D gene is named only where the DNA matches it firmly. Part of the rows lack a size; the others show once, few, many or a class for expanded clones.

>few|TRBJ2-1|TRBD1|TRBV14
CASSPLLTGGAASNEQFF
TGTGCCAGCAGCCCCTTACTCACAGGGGGCGCTGCGAGCAATGAGCAGTTCTTC
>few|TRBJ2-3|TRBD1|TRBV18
CASSQTQGADTQYF
TGTGCCAGCTCACAGACACAGGGGGCGGATACGCAGTATTTT
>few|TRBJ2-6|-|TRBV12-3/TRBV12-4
CASSFPIPAGANVLTF
TGTGCCAGCAGTTTTCCAATTCCGGCTGGGGCCAACGTCCTGACTTTC
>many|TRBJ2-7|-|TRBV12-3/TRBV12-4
CASSFVDGPYEQYF
TGTGCCAGCAGTTTTGTGGATGGCCCCTACGAGCAGTACTTC
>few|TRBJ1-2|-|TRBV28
CASSLSLGRGYGYTF
TGTGCCAGCAGTTTATCTCTGGGAAGGGGCTATGGCTACACCTTC
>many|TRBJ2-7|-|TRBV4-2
CASSQEGYQAYEQYF
TGTGCCAGCAGCCAAGAAGGATATCAGGCCTACGAGCAGTACTTC
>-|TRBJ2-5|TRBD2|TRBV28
CASSSRTSGRRETQYF
TGTGCCAGCAGTTCCAGGACTAGCGGGAGGAGGGAGACCCAGTACTTC
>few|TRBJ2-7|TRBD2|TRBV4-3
CASSQQTGLAEVYEQYF
TGCGCCAGCAGCCAACAAACGGGACTAGCAGAAGTCTACGAGCAGTACTTC
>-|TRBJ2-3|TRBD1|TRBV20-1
CSAPPTGVTDTQYF
TGCAGTGCCCCTCCGACAGGGGTGACAGATACGCAGTATTTT
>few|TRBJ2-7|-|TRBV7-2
CASSLELRGVEQYF
TGTGCCAGCAGCTTAGAGTTAAGAGGGGTTGAGCAGTACTTC
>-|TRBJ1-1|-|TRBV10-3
CAIWDILGTEAFF
TGTGCCATCTGGGACATCCTCGGGACTGAAGCTTTCTTT
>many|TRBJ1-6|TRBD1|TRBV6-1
CVSGTGMRSPLHF
TGTGTTTCCGGGACAGGGATGCGATCACCCCTCCACTTT
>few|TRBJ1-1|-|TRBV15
CATSRVRGTTEAFF
TGTGCCACCAGCAGAGTCCGGGGGACGACAGAAGCTTTCTTT
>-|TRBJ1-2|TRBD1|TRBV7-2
CASSFRDRVRHGYTF
TGTGCCAGCAGCTTCCGGGACAGGGTTCGGCATGGCTACACCTTC
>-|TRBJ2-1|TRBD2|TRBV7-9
CASSFGLAKYNEQFF
TGTGCCAGCAGCTTCGGACTAGCGAAGTACAATGAGCAGTTCTTC
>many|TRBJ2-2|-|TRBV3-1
CASSQDLEVGELFF
TGTGCCAGCAGCCAAGATTTGGAGGTCGGGGAGCTGTTTTTT
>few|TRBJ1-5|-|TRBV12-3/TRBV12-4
CASSPIDQPQHF
TGTGCCAGCAGCCCAATTGACCAGCCCCAGCATTTT
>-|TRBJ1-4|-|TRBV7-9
CANGGTTTNEKLFF
TGTGCCAACGGTGGGACAACAACTAATGAAAAACTGTTTTTT
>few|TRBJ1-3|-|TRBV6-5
CASQHRESGNTIYF
TGTGCCTCCCAACACAGGGAATCTGGAAACACCATATATTTT
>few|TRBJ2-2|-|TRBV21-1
CASSKECTSGNGELFF
TGTGCCAGCAGCAAAGAATGCACTAGCGGGAACGGGGAGCTGTTTTTT